Listed below are T cell receptor beta chains from one sample, sequenced in a study of cytomegalovirus exposure and HLA in healthy donors. Repertoires were generated with immunoSEQ multiplex PCR, while TCRdb's copy carries only in-frame clones and drops some. This table has over 90,000 clones, 83% appearing once. Sample: PBMCs. The receptors stem from a man aged 40-50 years in good health and CMV-seronegative. CDR3s include the opening cysteine and the closing phenylalanine or tryptophan. The D gene is left open where the match is weak. For some rows the clone size is stated as once, few or many, or as a class when expanded; others skip it.

TRBJ2-7 | TRBD1 | TRBV5-4 | - | TGTGCCAGCAGCTTGGTCACAGGGGGATTCTACGAGCAGTACTTC | CASSLVTGGFYEQYF
TRBJ1-2 | TRBD1 | TRBV9 | - | TGTGCCAGCAGCCCCCAGACAGGGAACTATGGCTACACCTTC | CASSPQTGNYGYTF
TRBJ1-1 | TRBD1 | TRBV23-1 | - | TGCGCCAGCAGTCAATCAGGTTGGACAGGTTCCACTAAGAACACTGAAGCTTTCTTT | CASSQSGWTGSTKNTEAFF
TRBJ1-2 | TRBD1 | TRBV7-9 | - | TGTTCCAGCAGCGCGGGACAGGGAGGCGGGTCGGAGGGCTACACCTTC | CSSSAGQGGGSEGYTF
TRBJ1-1 | - | TRBV14 | - | TGTGCCAGCAGCCAAGAATTGGGGGCTATGAACACTGAAGCTTTCTTT | CASSQELGAMNTEAFF
TRBJ1-3 | - | TRBV6-5 | - | TGTGCCAGCAGTCAAACATCCGCAGAAAACACCATATATTTT | CASSQTSAENTIYF
TRBJ2-3 | TRBD1 | TRBV4-3 | - | TGCGCCAGCAGCCAACTCCCGCCGGGACAGGGAACAGATACGCAGTATTTT | CASSQLPPGQGTDTQYF
TRBJ1-1 | - | TRBV2 | - | TGTGCCAGCAGTATGGAGGGTGGGACTGAAGCTTTCTTT | CASSMEGGTEAFF
TRBJ2-7 | TRBD1 | TRBV18 | - | TGTGCCAGCTCACCACGACAGGGTCCCTACGAGCAGTACTTC | CASSPRQGPYEQYF
TRBJ1-2 | TRBD1 | TRBV2 | once | TGTGCCAGCAGTGCCTACAGGGGAAGGGTCCAGGGGGGCTACACCTTC | CASSAYRGRVQGGYTF
TRBJ1-5 | - | TRBV19 | - | TGTGCCAGTAGTATCCACGGACAGACCAATCAGCCCCAGCATTTT | CASSIHGQTNQPQHF